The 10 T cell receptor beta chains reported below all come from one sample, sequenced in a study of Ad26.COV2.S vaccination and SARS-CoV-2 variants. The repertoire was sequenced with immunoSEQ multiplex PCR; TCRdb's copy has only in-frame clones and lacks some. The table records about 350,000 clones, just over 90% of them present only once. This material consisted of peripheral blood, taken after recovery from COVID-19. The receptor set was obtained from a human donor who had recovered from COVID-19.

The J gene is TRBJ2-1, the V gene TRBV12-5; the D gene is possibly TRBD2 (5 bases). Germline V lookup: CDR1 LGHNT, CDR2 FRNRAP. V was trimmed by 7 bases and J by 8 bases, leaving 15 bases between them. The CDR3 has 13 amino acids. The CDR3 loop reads CASVTGSADEQFF. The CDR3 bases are TGTGCTAGTGTTACCGGTAGCGCCGATGAGCAGTTCTTC.

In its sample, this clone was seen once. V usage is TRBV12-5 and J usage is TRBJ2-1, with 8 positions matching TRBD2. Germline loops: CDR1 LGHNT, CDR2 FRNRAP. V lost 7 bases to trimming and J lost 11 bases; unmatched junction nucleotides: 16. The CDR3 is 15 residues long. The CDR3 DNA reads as TGTGCTAGTGTCCTTTCAAGCGGGAGCGGCGGTAAGCAGTTCTTC. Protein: CASVLSSGSGGKQFF.

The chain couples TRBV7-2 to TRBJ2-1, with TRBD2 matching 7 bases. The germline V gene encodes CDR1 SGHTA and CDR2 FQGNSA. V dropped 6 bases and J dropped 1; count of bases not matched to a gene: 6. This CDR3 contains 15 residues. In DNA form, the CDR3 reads TGTGCCAGCAGGTTGCCGGGGGGATCCTACAATGAGCAGTTCTTC. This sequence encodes CASRLPGGSYNEQFF.

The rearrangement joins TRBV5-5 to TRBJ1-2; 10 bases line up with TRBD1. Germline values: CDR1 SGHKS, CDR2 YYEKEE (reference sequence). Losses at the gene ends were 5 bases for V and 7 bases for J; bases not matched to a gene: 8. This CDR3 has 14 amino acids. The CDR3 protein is CASSAPGQGFGYTF. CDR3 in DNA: TGTGCCAGCAGTGCGCCGGGACAGGGGTTTGGCTACACCTTC.

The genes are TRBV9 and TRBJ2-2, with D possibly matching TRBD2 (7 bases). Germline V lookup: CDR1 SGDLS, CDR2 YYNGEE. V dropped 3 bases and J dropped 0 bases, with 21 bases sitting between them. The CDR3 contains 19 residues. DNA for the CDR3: TGTGCCAGCAGCGCCCCATCGGGGGGCGGGAGCCCGAACACCGGGGAGCTGTTTTTT. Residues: CASSAPSGGGSPNTGELFF.

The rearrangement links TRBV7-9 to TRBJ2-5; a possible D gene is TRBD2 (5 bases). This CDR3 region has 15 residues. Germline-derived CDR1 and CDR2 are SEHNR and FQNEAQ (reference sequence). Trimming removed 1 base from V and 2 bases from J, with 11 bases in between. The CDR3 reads CASSLVDRDQETQYF. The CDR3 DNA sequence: TGTGCCAGCAGCTTAGTCGATCGGGATCAAGAGACCCAGTACTTC.

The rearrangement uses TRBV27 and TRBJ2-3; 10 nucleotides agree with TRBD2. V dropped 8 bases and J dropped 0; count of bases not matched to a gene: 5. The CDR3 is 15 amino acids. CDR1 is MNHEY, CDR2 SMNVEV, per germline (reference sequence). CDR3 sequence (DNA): TGTGCCAGCGGTAGGACTAGCGGAAGCACAGATACGCAGTATTTT. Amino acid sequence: CASGRTSGSTDTQYF.

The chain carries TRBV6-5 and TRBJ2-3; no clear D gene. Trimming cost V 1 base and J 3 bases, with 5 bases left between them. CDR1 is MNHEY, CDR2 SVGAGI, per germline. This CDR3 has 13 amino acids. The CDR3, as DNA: TGTGCCAGCAGTTACTTCGGGACAGATACGCAGTATTTT. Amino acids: CASSYFGTDTQYF.

In DNA form, the CDR3 reads TGTGCCAGCAGCGTAGCTGGGAGGACAGGGCCTTTCAAGACCGGGGAGCTGTTTTTT. The encoded protein is CASSVAGRTGPFKTGELFF. The chain carries TRBV9 and TRBJ2-2, with 8 bases lining up with TRBD1. CDR1 SGDLS and CDR2 YYNGEE come from the germline V gene. Trimming removed 0 bases from V and 5 bases from J; junction bases left unmatched: 15. The CDR3 is 19 amino acids. Using reference TRBV9 and TRBJ2-2 for the parts outside the CDR3, the full variable domain is DSGVTQTPKHLITATGQRVTLRCSPRSGDLSVYWYQQSLDQGLQFLIQYYNGEERAKGNILERFSAQQFPDLHSELNLSSLELGDSALYFCASSVAGRTGPFKTGELFFGEGSRLTVL.

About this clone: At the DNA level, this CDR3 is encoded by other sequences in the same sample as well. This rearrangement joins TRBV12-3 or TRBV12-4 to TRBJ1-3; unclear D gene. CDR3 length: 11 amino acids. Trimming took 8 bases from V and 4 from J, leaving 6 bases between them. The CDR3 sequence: CASGSGNTIYF. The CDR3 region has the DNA TGTGCCAGCGGGTCGGGAAACACCATATATTTT.